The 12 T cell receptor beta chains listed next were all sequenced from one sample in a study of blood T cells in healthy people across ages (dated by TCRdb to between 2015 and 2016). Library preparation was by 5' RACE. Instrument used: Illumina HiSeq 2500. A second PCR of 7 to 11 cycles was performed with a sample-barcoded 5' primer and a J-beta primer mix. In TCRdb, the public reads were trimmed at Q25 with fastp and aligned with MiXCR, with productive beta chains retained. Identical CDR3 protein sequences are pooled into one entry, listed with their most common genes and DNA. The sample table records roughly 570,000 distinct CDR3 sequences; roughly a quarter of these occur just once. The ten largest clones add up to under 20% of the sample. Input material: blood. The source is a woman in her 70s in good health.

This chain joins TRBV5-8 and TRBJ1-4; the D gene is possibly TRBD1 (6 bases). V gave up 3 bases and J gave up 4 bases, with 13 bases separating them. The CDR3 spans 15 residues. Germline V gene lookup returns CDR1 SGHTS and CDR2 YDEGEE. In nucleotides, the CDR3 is TGTGCCAGCAGCTCAACCGGGACAAGTAATGAAAAACTGTTTTTT. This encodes CASSSTGTSNEKLFF.

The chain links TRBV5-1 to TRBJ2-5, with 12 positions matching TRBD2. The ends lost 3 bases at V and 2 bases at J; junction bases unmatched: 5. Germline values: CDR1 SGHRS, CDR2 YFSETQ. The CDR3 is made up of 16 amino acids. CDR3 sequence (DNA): TGCGCCAGCAGCTCCGGACTAGCGGGGCGGCAAGAGACCCAGTACTTC. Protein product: CASSSGLAGRQETQYF.

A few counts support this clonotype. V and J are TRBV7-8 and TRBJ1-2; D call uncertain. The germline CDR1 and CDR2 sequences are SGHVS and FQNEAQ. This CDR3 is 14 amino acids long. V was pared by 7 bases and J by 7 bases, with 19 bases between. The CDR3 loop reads CASKEGLQDSGYTF. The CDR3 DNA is TGTGCCAGCAAGGAGGGTCTTCAAGACTCTGGCTACACCTTC.

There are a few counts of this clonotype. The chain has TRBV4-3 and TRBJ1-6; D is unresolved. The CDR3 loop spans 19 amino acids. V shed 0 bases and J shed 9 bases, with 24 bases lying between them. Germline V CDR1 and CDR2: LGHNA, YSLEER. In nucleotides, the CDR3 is TGCGCCAGCAGCCAAGATCCCTTCGAGGCAGCTATAAGAATTTCACCCCTCCACTTT. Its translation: CASSQDPFEAAIRISPLHF.

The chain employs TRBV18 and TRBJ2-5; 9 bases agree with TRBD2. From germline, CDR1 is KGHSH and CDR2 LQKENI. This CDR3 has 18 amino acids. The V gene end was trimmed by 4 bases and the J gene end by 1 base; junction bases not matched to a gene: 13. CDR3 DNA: TGTGCCAGCTCACTCACCTTGGATAGCGGGGGTTTCCAAGAGACCCAGTACTTC. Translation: CASSLTLDSGGFQETQYF.

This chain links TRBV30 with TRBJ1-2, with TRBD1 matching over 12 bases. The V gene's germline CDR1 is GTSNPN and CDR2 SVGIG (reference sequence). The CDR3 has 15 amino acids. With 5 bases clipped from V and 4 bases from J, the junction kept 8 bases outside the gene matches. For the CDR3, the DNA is TGTGCCTGGGGTGGGACAGGGGGCGCTTTCTATGGCTACACCTTC. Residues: CAWGGTGGAFYGYTF.

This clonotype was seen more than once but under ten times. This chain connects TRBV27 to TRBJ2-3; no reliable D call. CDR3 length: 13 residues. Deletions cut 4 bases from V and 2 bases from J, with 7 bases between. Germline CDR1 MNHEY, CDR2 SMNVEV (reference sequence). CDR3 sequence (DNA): TGTGCCAGCAGTTATGGCACCACAGATACGCAGTATTTT. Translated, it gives CASSYGTTDTQYF.

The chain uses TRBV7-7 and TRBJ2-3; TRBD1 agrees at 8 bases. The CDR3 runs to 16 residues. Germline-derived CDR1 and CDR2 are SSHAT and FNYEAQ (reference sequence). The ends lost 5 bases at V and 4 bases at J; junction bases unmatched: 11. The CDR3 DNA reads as TGTGCCAGCAGCCCCCCGGGACAGGAGGCCCCAGATACGCAGTATTTT. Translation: CASSPPGQEAPDTQYF. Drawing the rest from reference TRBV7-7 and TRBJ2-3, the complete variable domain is GAGVSQSPRYKVTKRGQDVTLRCDPISSHATLYWYQQALGQGPEFLTYFNYEAQPDKSGLPSDRFSAERPEGSISTLTIQRTEQRDSAMYRCASSPPGQEAPDTQYFGPGTRLTVL.

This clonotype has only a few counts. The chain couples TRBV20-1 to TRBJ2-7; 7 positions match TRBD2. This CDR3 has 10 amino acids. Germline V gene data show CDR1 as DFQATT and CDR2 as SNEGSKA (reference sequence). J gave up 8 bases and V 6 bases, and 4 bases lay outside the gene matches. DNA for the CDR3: TGCAGTGCGGGGGGGGGTCAGCAGTACTTC. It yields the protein CSAGGGQQYF.

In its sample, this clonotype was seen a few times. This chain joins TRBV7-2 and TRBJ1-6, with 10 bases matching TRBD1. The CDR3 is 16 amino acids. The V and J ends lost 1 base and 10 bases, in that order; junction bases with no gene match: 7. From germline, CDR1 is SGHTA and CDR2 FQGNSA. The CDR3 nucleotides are TGTGCCAGCAGCTTAGTCTGGACAGGGGGAGGATCACCCCTCCACTTT. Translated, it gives CASSLVWTGGGSPLHF.

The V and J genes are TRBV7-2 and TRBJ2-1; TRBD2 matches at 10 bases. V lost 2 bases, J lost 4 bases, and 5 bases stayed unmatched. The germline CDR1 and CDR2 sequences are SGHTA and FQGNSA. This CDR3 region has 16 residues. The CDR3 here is CASSLRPAGGYNEQFF. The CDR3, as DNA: TGTGCCAGCAGCTTACGTCCAGCGGGGGGGTACAATGAGCAGTTCTTC. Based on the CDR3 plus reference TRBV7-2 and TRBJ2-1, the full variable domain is GAGVSQSPSNKVTEKGKDVELRCDPISGHTALYWYRQSLGQGLEFLIYFQGNSAPDKSGLPSDRFSAERTGGSVSTLTIQRTQQEDSAVYLCASSLRPAGGYNEQFFGPGTRLTVL.

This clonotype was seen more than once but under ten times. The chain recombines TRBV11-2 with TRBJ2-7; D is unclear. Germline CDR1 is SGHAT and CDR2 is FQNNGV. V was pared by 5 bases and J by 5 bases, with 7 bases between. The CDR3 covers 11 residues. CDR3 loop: CASSQTHEQYF. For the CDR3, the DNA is TGTGCCAGCAGCCAGACCCACGAGCAGTACTTC.